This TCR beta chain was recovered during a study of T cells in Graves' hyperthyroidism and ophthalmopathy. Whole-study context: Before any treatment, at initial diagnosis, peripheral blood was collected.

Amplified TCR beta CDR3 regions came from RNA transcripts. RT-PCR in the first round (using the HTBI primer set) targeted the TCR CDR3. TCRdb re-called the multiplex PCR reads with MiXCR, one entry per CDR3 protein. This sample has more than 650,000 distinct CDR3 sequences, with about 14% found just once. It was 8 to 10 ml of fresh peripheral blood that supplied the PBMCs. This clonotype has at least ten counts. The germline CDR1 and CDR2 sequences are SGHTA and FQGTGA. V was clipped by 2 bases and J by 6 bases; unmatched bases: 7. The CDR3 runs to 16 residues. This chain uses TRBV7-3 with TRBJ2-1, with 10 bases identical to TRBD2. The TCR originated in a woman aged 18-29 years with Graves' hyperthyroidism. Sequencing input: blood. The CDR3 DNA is TGTGCCAGCAGCTTATCCAGCGGGAGGGCCCGCAATGAGCAGTTCTTC. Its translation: CASSLSSGRARNEQFF.